This TCR beta chain stems from a study of T-cell memory formation after mild COVID-19. Study-level points and caveats: Some clones that responded were present in memory (sampled pre-infection), which suggests cross-reactive memory joined.

In TCRdb, the 5' RACE reads were re-called with MiXCR into one record per CDR3 protein. In the table there are 470,000 or so distinct CDR3 sequences, approximately 18% of which are singletons. This clonotype is a singleton in its sample. What it binds is unknown. Deletions cut 5 bases from V and 0 bases from J, with 10 bases between. The CDR3 has 16 amino acids. Germline values: CDR1 KGHDR, CDR2 SFDVKD. The V gene is TRBV24-1, the J gene TRBJ2-6; D gene uncertain. Sequencing used PBMCs or a T cell subset sorted from them (not recorded which). This clonotype was obtained from an adult woman who had mild COVID-19 (a few samples of this study predate the infection). Cell type and time point are not known. The CDR3 is CATSAAGSSGANVLTF. The CDR3, as DNA: TGTGCCACCAGTGCCGCAGGTAGCTCTGGGGCCAACGTCCTGACTTTC.